The 28 T cell receptor beta chains below were found in one sample sequenced in a study of T cell responses to AZD1222 COVID-19 vaccine. Only in-frame clones appear in the TCRdb table, and some are missing; sequencing was by immunoSEQ multiplex PCR. The top ten hold 2.3% of the sample, which has roughly 150,000 clones, around 93% seen once. Here the sequenced sample was peripheral blood, taken on day 0 of AZD1222 vaccination. The receptors stem from an adult in good health.

The V gene is TRBV7-7, the J gene TRBJ2-3; 7 bases are a match to TRBD1. The CDR3 sequence is 14 residues long. V dropped 1 base and J dropped 5; count of bases not matched to a gene: 3. Germline-derived CDR1 and CDR2 are SSHAT and FNYEAQ (reference sequence). The CDR3 region has the DNA TGTGCCAGCAGCTTAGGACAGGGCTTAGATACGCAGTATTTT. It translates to CASSLGQGLDTQYF.

The gene calls are TRBV28 and TRBJ1-1; 7 bases agree with TRBD1. V dropped 2 bases and J dropped 1; count of bases not matched to a gene: 7. The CDR3 covers 16 residues. Germline loops: CDR1 MDHEN, CDR2 SYDVKM. Written as DNA, the CDR3 is TGTGCCAGCAGTTTACCCAGGGGGGGGAGGAACACTGAAGCTTTCTTT. The encoded protein is CASSLPRGGRNTEAFF. Full variable domain (outside the CDR3, taken from reference TRBV28 and TRBJ1-1): DVKVTQSSRYLVKRTGEKVFLECVQDMDHENMFWYRQDPGLGLRLIYFSYDVKMKEKGDIPEGYSVSREKKERFSLILESASTNQTSMYLCASSLPRGGRNTEAFFGQGTRLTVV.

The chain uses TRBV11-2 and TRBJ2-2, with no clear D. The CDR3 has 12 residues. Germline V lookup: CDR1 SGHAT, CDR2 FQNNGV. With 2 bases removed from V and 13 bases from J, the gap between germline ends came to 11 bases. The CDR3 region is CASSLNLTPLFF. Here the CDR3 DNA reads TGTGCCAGCAGCTTAAACCTTACCCCGCTGTTTTTT.

The chain combines TRBV6-1 with TRBJ2-1; 8 bases align to TRBD2. After removal of 2 bases from V and 3 bases from J, the junction contained 18 bases not matched to a gene. The CDR3 covers 20 residues. In germline, CDR1 is MNHNS, CDR2 SASEGT. CDR3 bases: TGTGCCAGCAGTGAAATTGGAGGGAGCACTAGCGGACCACACTACAATGAGCAGTTCTTC. Its protein is CASSEIGGSTSGPHYNEQFF.

This clone has a single count. V is TRBV3-1 (or the pseudogene TRBV3-2) and J is TRBJ1-2, with 8 bases aligning to TRBD1. V lost 7 bases and J lost 8; bases outside the gene matches: 6. Germline-derived CDR1 and CDR2 are LGHDT and YNNKEL (reference sequence). The CDR3 is made up of 12 amino acids. CDR3 nucleotide sequence: TGTGCCAGCACCGGACAGGGACGGGGCTACACCTTC. It codes for CASTGQGRGYTF.

V gene TRBV6-6 combines with J gene TRBJ1-4; 8 bases line up with TRBD1. This CDR3 region has 17 residues. CDR1 is MNHNY, CDR2 SVGAGI, per germline (reference sequence). V shed 5 bases, J shed 3 bases, and the junction held 11 bases outside the gene matches. This CDR3 is CASSHGGQASANEKLFF. As DNA, the CDR3 is TGTGCCAGCAGTCACGGGGGACAGGCCTCGGCTAATGAAAAACTGTTTTTT.

This chain connects TRBV6-5 to TRBJ2-2; D may be TRBD1 or TRBD2 (5 bases each). CDR1 and CDR2 (germline): MNHEY, SVGAGI. Trimming removed 8 bases at V and 5 bases at J, with 18 bases between. The CDR3 sequence is 15 residues long. The DNA for the CDR3 is TGTGCCAGCCAGGCTATTTGGGGGAGTACCGGGGAGCTGTTTTTT. Translation: CASQAIWGSTGELFF.

This CDR3 is CASSMGGGTEAFF. Written as DNA, the CDR3 is TGTGCCAGTAGTATGGGGGGGGGCACTGAAGCTTTCTTT. The chain joins TRBV19 to TRBJ1-1, with D possibly matching TRBD1 (5 bases). V lost 3 bases, J lost 4 bases, and 9 bases lay in between. Germline assignment: CDR1 LNHDA and CDR2 SQIVND (reference sequence). The CDR3 runs 13 residues.

In this sample, this clone turned up a few times. This chain links TRBV19 with TRBJ1-4; D possibly corresponds to TRBD1 (6 bases). Trimming took 5 bases from V and 6 from J, leaving 16 bases between them. The CDR3 is 15 amino acids. The germline CDR1 and CDR2 sequences are LNHDA and SQIVND (reference sequence). In nucleotides, the CDR3 is TGTGCCAGTAGTCCCAGGACAGAAGATTATGAAAAACTGTTTTTT. It encodes CASSPRTEDYEKLFF.

The chain employs TRBV6-4 and TRBJ2-3, with 9 bases that match TRBD1. The V gene end was trimmed by 5 bases and the J gene end by 3 bases; junction bases not matched to a gene: 9. The germline V gene encodes CDR1 MRHNA and CDR2 SNTAGT. The CDR3 spans 16 residues. DNA for the CDR3: TGTGCCAGCAGTCCCCGGACAGGGGATGGGACAGATACGCAGTATTTT. Its translation: CASSPRTGDGTDTQYF.

CDR3 loop: CASSYQGQATHEQYF. The CDR3 coding sequence is TGTGCCAGCAGTTACCAGGGACAGGCGACCCACGAGCAGTACTTC. V gene TRBV6-5 combines with J gene TRBJ2-7, with 8 nucleotides matching TRBD1. CDR1 is MNHEY and CDR2 is SVGAGI in the germline V gene. The CDR3 has 15 amino acids. V dropped 2 bases and J dropped 5; count of bases not matched to a gene: 8.

J is TRBJ1-6 and V is TRBV10-3; TRBD1 matches at 8 bases. V dropped 3 bases and J dropped 3; count of bases not matched to a gene: 7. The CDR3 runs 17 residues. Germline CDR1 ENHRY, CDR2 SYGVKD. The CDR3 DNA reads TGTGCCATCAGTGACCTGGACAGGGCCCTCTATAATTCACCCCTCCACTTT. Translating gives CAISDLDRALYNSPLHF.

The rearrangement links TRBV5-1 to TRBJ1-6, with 7 positions matching TRBD1. This CDR3 comprises 23 residues. Germline CDR1 is SGHRS and CDR2 is YFSETQ. Trimming removed 0 bases from V and 0 bases from J; junction bases left unmatched: 21. The CDR3 region is CASSLDALADREGASSYNSPLHF. CDR3 sequence (DNA): TGCGCCAGCAGCTTGGACGCTTTGGCCGACAGGGAGGGGGCAAGCTCCTATAATTCACCCCTCCACTTT.

The chain combines TRBV7-3 with TRBJ2-3; 7 nucleotides match TRBD2. This CDR3 has 15 residues. V trimming: 0 bases; J trimming: 2 bases; junction bases outside the gene matches: 2. From germline, CDR1 is SGHTA and CDR2 FQGTGA. The CDR3 region has the DNA TGTGCCAGCAGCTTAACGGCGGGGGACACAGATACGCAGTATTTT. Its translation: CASSLTAGDTDTQYF. Using reference TRBV7-3 and TRBJ2-3 for the parts outside the CDR3, the full variable domain is GAGVSQTPSNKVTEKGKYVELRCDPISGHTALYWYRQSLGQGPEFLIYFQGTGAADDSGLPNDRFFAVRPEGSVSTLKIQRTERGDSAVYLCASSLTAGDTDTQYFGPGTRLTVL.

The chain is built from TRBV5-5 and TRBJ2-3; no clear D gene. The CDR3 has 17 residues. The V gene lost 4 bases and the J gene lost 0 bases, with 18 bases spanning the gap. CDR1 is SGHKS and CDR2 is YYEKEE in the germline V gene (reference sequence). CDR3 sequence (DNA): TGTGCCAGCAGCCCCCGAGCAGTCGTAACTAGCACAGATACGCAGTATTTT. It codes for CASSPRAVVTSTDTQYF.

This chain connects TRBV6-2 or TRBV6-3 to TRBJ2-2; no firm D call. The germline CDR1 and CDR2 sequences are MNHEY and SVGEGT. The CDR3 runs to 13 residues. V lost 5 bases, J lost 2 bases, and 6 bases lay in between. In DNA, the CDR3 is TGTGCCAGCAGTCCCCACAACACCGGGGAGCTGTTTTTT. Translating gives CASSPHNTGELFF.

V is TRBV6-2 or TRBV6-3 and J is TRBJ1-2; D is perhaps TRBD1 (5 bases). Trimming stripped 2 bases from V and 7 bases from J, with 11 bases between. The germline CDR1 and CDR2 sequences are MNHEY and SVGEGT. The CDR3 covers 13 residues. The CDR3 nucleotides read TGTGCCAGCAGTTACCAGGGACTTTCTGGCTACACCTTC. Its protein is CASSYQGLSGYTF.

This chain connects TRBV9 to TRBJ2-1, with 9 bases identical to TRBD1. Germline values: CDR1 SGDLS, CDR2 YYNGEE. The CDR3 is made up of 16 amino acids. V was clipped by 2 bases and J by 6 bases; unmatched bases: 9. CDR3 coding DNA: TGTGCCAGCAGCGTGACAGGGGGGTCATCTGGCAATGAGCAGTTCTTC. The encoded protein is CASSVTGGSSGNEQFF.

This chain connects TRBV25-1 to TRBJ2-7, with 7 bases matching TRBD1. Germline V gives CDR1 MGHDK, CDR2 SYGVNS. Trimming at V came to 3 bases and at J to 4 bases, leaving 12 bases not matched to a gene. The CDR3 is 16 amino acids. CDR3 residues: CASSESTGTGRYEQYF. As DNA, the CDR3 is TGTGCCAGCAGTGAGTCGACAGGGACGGGACGATACGAGCAGTACTTC.

The V call is TRBV18, the J call TRBJ2-5; TRBD2 matches 8 bases. The trim removed 2 bases at V and 3 bases at J, leaving 2 bases unmatched. CDR1 and CDR2 (germline): KGHSH, LQKENI. This CDR3 contains 14 residues. The CDR3 region has the DNA TGTGCCAGCTCACCAGGGACTAGGAAAGAGACCCAGTACTTC. Protein sequence: CASSPGTRKETQYF.

The chain uses TRBV30 and TRBJ1-5, with no clear D. In germline, CDR1 is GTSNPN, CDR2 SVGIG (reference sequence). The CDR3 has 15 amino acids. Trimming took off 2 bases at V and 2 bases at J, with 13 bases between the two ends. The CDR3 bases are TGTGCCTGGAGTTCAGGCAGGCAGGGCAATCAGCCCCAGCATTTT. Amino acid sequence: CAWSSGRQGNQPQHF.

This clone has only a few counts. This rearrangement joins TRBV10-3 to TRBJ2-3; D remains unclear. V was clipped by 2 bases and J by 4 bases, with 16 bases between them. CDR3 length equals 16 residues. Germline lookup yields CDR1 ENHRY and CDR2 SYGVKD. CDR3 sequence reads: CAISEAHMAAADTQYF. The CDR3 DNA reads TGTGCCATCAGTGAGGCACATATGGCAGCTGCAGATACGCAGTATTTT.

The chain employs TRBV2 and TRBJ2-1; possibly TRBD2 for D (5 bases). Germline CDR1 reads SNHLY; CDR2 reads FYNNEI. V was cut by 6 bases and J by 4 bases, with 7 bases left in between. There are 12 residues in the CDR3. CDR3 sequence (DNA): TGTGCCAGCAGAGGACTGTACAATGAGCAGTTCTTC. Translation gives CASRGLYNEQFF. The complete variable domain, with remaining parts taken from reference TRBV2 and TRBJ2-1, reads EPEVTQTPSHQVTQMGQEVILRCVPISNHLYFYWYRQILGQKVEFLVSFYNNEISEKSEIFDDQFSVERPDGSNFTLKIRSTKLEDSAMYFCASRGLYNEQFFGPGTRLTVL.

The gene calls are TRBV30 and TRBJ2-5, with unresolved D. This CDR3 comprises 13 residues. Trimming cost V 2 bases and J 3 bases, with 10 bases left between them. Per germline, CDR1 GTSNPN and CDR2 SVGIG (reference sequence). The CDR3 reads CAWSNGVKETQYF. For the CDR3, the DNA is TGTGCCTGGAGTAATGGGGTGAAAGAGACCCAGTACTTC.

This rearrangement joins TRBV21-1 to TRBJ2-7; no check of the table's D call, TRBD1, against the DNA was made. TRBV21-1 is listed as a pseudogene. The CDR3 is 14 residues long. The CDR3, as DNA: TGTGCCAGGGAAGGACAGGGGGCATCCTACGAGCAGTACTTC. Translating it yields CAREGQGASYEQYF.

CDR3 loop: CASSSGTGGINEQFF. As DNA, the CDR3 is TGTGCCAGCAGCTCGGGGACAGGGGGGATCAATGAGCAGTTCTTC. This chain uses TRBV7-2 with TRBJ2-1; 11 bases align to TRBD1. Germline assignment: CDR1 SGHTA and CDR2 FQGNSA. This CDR3 has 15 amino acids. V trimming: 4 bases; J trimming: 6 bases; junction bases outside the gene matches: 5. The entire variable domain, with the rest obtained from reference TRBV7-2 and TRBJ2-1, is as follows: GAGVSQSPSNKVTEKGKDVELRCDPISGHTALYWYRQSLGQGLEFLIYFQGNSAPDKSGLPSDRFSAERTGGSVSTLTIQRTQQEDSAVYLCASSSGTGGINEQFFGPGTRLTVL.

This clone has just one count. For the CDR3, the DNA is TGTGCCAGCAGCTTAGCGGGGACGAGCCTAGCCAAAAACATTCAGTACTTC. It is translated as CASSLAGTSLAKNIQYF. The chain has TRBV7-2 and TRBJ2-4; tentatively, D is TRBD1 or TRBD2 (5 bases each). The CDR3 sequence is 17 residues long. In germline, CDR1 is SGHTA, CDR2 FQGNSA. Deletions cut 0 bases from V and 0 bases from J, with 12 bases between.

This chain joins TRBV7-6 and TRBJ2-7; 8 bases agree with TRBD1. The germline V gene has CDR1 SGHVS and CDR2 FNYEAQ. This CDR3 spans 17 amino acids. With 4 bases clipped from V and 3 bases from J, the junction kept 14 bases outside the gene matches. CDR3 nucleotide sequence: TGTGCCAGCAGCTACACGCAGGGGGCGAGTAGCGGCTACGAGCAGTACTTC. Its translation: CASSYTQGASSGYEQYF.